Presented here are 30 T cell receptor beta chains from one specimen sequenced in a study of human thymus T cells. The repertoire was sequenced with immunoSEQ multiplex PCR; TCRdb's copy has only in-frame clones and lacks some. Of under 70,000 clones detected, about 94% appear once; the ten largest clones hold 6%. Sequenced: blood. These receptor sequences come from a boy in the first two years of life with a congenital heart defect but otherwise immunologically healthy.

This clone was seen a single time. The V gene is TRBV5-5, the J gene TRBJ2-7; D gene unclear. CDR1 is SGHKS, CDR2 YYEKEE, per germline (reference sequence). Deletions cut 3 bases from V and 0 bases from J, with 13 bases between. This CDR3 spans 15 amino acids. This CDR3 reads CASSWRTVSSYEQYF. The CDR3 nucleotides read TGTGCCAGCAGCTGGCGGACGGTTAGCTCCTACGAGCAGTACTTC. Variable domain in full (rest from reference TRBV5-5 and TRBJ2-7): DAGVTQSPTHLIKTRGQQVTLRCSPISGHKSVSWYQQVLGQGPQFIFQYYEKEERGRGNFPDRFSARQFPNYSSELNVNALLLGDSALYLCASSWRTVSSYEQYFGPGTRLTVT.

This clone appeared once. J is TRBJ1-3 and V is TRBV12-5; no definite D call. Germline V gene lookup returns CDR1 LGHNT and CDR2 FRNRAP. The CDR3 runs to 16 residues. V gave up 1 base and J gave up 0 bases, with 10 bases separating them. The CDR3 here is CASGLGVSSSGNTIYF. DNA of the CDR3: TGTGCTAGTGGTTTGGGGGTCAGTAGCTCTGGAAACACCATATATTTT. Looking up the rest from reference TRBV12-5 and TRBJ1-3 gives the full variable domain: DARVTQTPRHKVTEMGQEVTMRCQPILGHNTVFWYRQTMMQGLELLAYFRNRAPLDDSGMPKDRFSAEMPDATLATLKIQPSEPRDSAVYFCASGLGVSSSGNTIYFGEGSWLTVV.

On this clone itself: Other DNA sequences in the same sample also yield this CDR3. J is TRBJ2-2 and V is TRBV5-1; D uncertain. Looked up from germline, CDR1 is SGHRS and CDR2 is YFSETQ. V was trimmed by 0 bases and J by 0 bases, leaving 6 bases between them. CDR3 length: 15 residues. CDR3 DNA sequence: TGCGCCAGCAGCTTGGGACGCGCGAACACCGGGGAGCTGTTTTTT. Its protein is CASSLGRANTGELFF.

The chain combines TRBV2 with TRBJ2-3, with D maybe TRBD2 (5 bases). Germline CDR1 is SNHLY and CDR2 is FYNNEI. The V end was cut by 4 bases, the J end by 2 bases, with 7 bases between. This CDR3 comprises 13 residues. The CDR3 bases are TGTGCCAGCAGTGGAGGGCTCACAGATACGCAGTATTTT. As protein: CASSGGLTDTQYF.

Only one count was recorded for this clone. This chain links TRBV5-1 with TRBJ2-5; the match to TRBD2 covers 11 bases. The junction had 3 bases not matched to a gene; V was cut back by 5 bases and J by 0 bases. CDR3 length: 15 amino acids. The germline gives CDR1 SGHRS, CDR2 YFSETQ. The CDR3 loop is CASSSSGGYQETQYF. The CDR3 DNA sequence: TGCGCCAGCAGTTCTAGCGGGGGGTACCAAGAGACCCAGTACTTC.

The CDR3 region has the DNA TGCGCCAGCAGCTTGGGAAACATAGCGGGATTTCCCTACGAGCAGTACTTC. Residues: CASSLGNIAGFPYEQYF. V and J are TRBV5-1 and TRBJ2-7, with TRBD2 matching over 8 bases. V dropped 0 bases and J dropped 2; count of bases not matched to a gene: 10. Germline-derived CDR1 and CDR2 are SGHRS and YFSETQ. CDR3 size: 17 residues.

This clone was counted once. This sequence joins TRBV13 and TRBJ2-3; possible D gene TRBD1, 6 bases. CDR3 length: 15 amino acids. Deletions cut 0 bases from V and 0 bases from J, with 7 bases between. Germline CDR1 reads PRHDT; CDR2 reads FYEKMQ (reference sequence). Here the CDR3 reads CASSLGQGSTDTQYF. DNA of the CDR3: TGTGCCAGCAGCTTAGGACAGGGAAGCACAGATACGCAGTATTTT. The complete variable domain, with remaining parts taken from reference TRBV13 and TRBJ2-3, reads AAGVIQSPRHLIKEKRETATLKCYPIPRHDTVYWYQQGPGQDPQFLISFYEKMQSDKGSIPDRFSAQQFSDYHSELNMSSLELGDSALYFCASSLGQGSTDTQYFGPGTRLTVL.

The chain joins TRBV11-1 to TRBJ2-1; D might be TRBD2 (6 bases). V lost 5 bases to trimming and J lost 7 bases, with 18 bases between them. The CDR3 contains 15 residues. Germline V gene sequence: CDR1 SGHAT, CDR2 FQDESV (reference sequence). CDR3 nucleotides: TGTGCCAGCAGCCCCCGGGACTTTAAAAGGAATGAGCAGTTCTTC. This codes for CASSPRDFKRNEQFF.

The V call is TRBV9, the J call TRBJ1-2, with D unclear. V lost 0 bases and J lost 2, with 8 bases in between. Looked up from germline, CDR1 is SGDLS and CDR2 is YYNGEE. This CDR3 is 14 amino acids long. The CDR3 sequence: CASSVGRINYGYTF. The DNA of the CDR3 is TGTGCCAGCAGCGTAGGCAGGATCAACTATGGCTACACCTTC.

Regarding this clone: The sample holds other DNA sequences that translate to the same CDR3. The gene calls are TRBV28 and TRBJ1-5, with unresolved D. The CDR3 totals 12 residues. The V gene's germline CDR1 is MDHEN and CDR2 SYDVKM. Trimming left V 2 bases short and J 4 bases short, with 3 bases between. CDR3 bases: TGTGCCAGCAGTTTAGGGAATCAGCCCCAGCATTTT. Translating gives CASSLGNQPQHF.

This chain uses TRBV28 with TRBJ2-1; TRBD2 agrees at 8 bases. There are 16 residues in the CDR3. The V gene's germline CDR1 is MDHEN and CDR2 SYDVKM. V dropped 2 bases and J dropped 2; count of bases not matched to a gene: 5. Written as DNA, the CDR3 is TGTGCCAGCAGTTTAGAGCTAGCGGGTACCTACAATGAGCAGTTCTTC. Its translation is CASSLELAGTYNEQFF. The entire variable domain, with the rest obtained from reference TRBV28 and TRBJ2-1, is as follows: DVKVTQSSRYLVKRTGEKVFLECVQDMDHENMFWYRQDPGLGLRLIYFSYDVKMKEKGDIPEGYSVSREKKERFSLILESASTNQTSMYLCASSLELAGTYNEQFFGPGTRLTVL.

The gene calls are TRBV18 and TRBJ1-2; 9 bases map to TRBD1. The CDR3 has 16 residues. With V trimmed by 4 bases and J by 6 bases, 12 bases remained unmatched. Per germline, CDR1 KGHSH and CDR2 LQKENI. CDR3 sequence (DNA): TGTGCCAGCTCACAACTAACAGGGGGCGGAGTCGATGGCTACACCTTC. It yields the protein CASSQLTGGGVDGYTF.

V is TRBV5-4 and J is TRBJ2-5; no firm D call. The germline CDR1 and CDR2 sequences are SGHNT and YYREEE (reference sequence). The V gene lost 4 bases and the J gene lost 3 bases, with 7 bases spanning the gap. This CDR3 contains 12 residues. The CDR3 DNA reads as TGTGCCAGCAGCGACTGGGAAGAGACCCAGTACTTC. This translates into CASSDWEETQYF.

This clone was picked up one time. This sequence joins TRBV5-1 and TRBJ2-2; D call uncertain. Germline lookup yields CDR1 SGHRS and CDR2 YFSETQ. This CDR3 has 13 amino acids. The V gene lost 3 bases and the J gene lost 4 bases, with 7 bases spanning the gap. CDR3 region: CASSYLGTGELFF. CDR3 bases: TGCGCCAGCAGCTACCTAGGCACCGGGGAGCTGTTTTTT. Supplemented by reference TRBV5-1 and TRBJ2-2, the full variable domain reads KAGVTQTPRYLIKTRGQQVTLSCSPISGHRSVSWYQQTPGQGLQFLFEYFSETQRNKGNFPGRFSGRQFSNSRSEMNVSTLELGDSALYLCASSYLGTGELFFGEGSRLTVL.

The chain joins TRBV5-6 to TRBJ2-1, with TRBD2 matching 8 bases. Germline trimming cut 1 base from V and 8 bases from J; bases unmatched to any gene: 8. This CDR3 is 15 amino acids long. Germline V gene sequence: CDR1 SGHDT, CDR2 YYEEEE. This chain's CDR3 is CASSLRIRGGDEQFF. CDR3 sequence (DNA): TGTGCCAGCAGCTTGCGGATACGGGGGGGCGATGAGCAGTTCTTC.

The genes are TRBV6-5 and TRBJ2-2; 7 positions match TRBD2. V was pared by 8 bases and J by 6 bases, with 6 bases of the junction left unmatched. The CDR3 loop spans 13 amino acids. Germline V lookup: CDR1 MNHEY, CDR2 SVGAGI. CDR3 bases: TGTGCCAGCGACCGGGGGGAAGCCGGGGAGCTGTTTTTT. Its protein is CASDRGEAGELFF.

The V and J genes are TRBV10-3 and TRBJ1-3, with no clear D. Germline V gives CDR1 ENHRY, CDR2 SYGVKD. The V gene lost 10 bases and the J gene lost 0 bases, with 13 bases spanning the gap. CDR3 length: 14 amino acids. The CDR3 DNA is TGTGCCACCTCGTCCTCAGGCTCTGGAAACACCATATATTTT. Protein product: CATSSSGSGNTIYF.

V and J are TRBV6-6 and TRBJ2-1, with D maybe TRBD2 (6 bases). The CDR3 extends over 14 amino acids. Germline V gene data show CDR1 as MNHNY and CDR2 as SVGAGI (reference sequence). Between the trimmed V and J ends, which lost 1 base and 3 bases, there was a span of 7 bases. CDR3 sequence reads: CASSYWGVYNEQFF. As DNA, the CDR3 is TGTGCCAGCAGTTACTGGGGGGTCTACAATGAGCAGTTCTTC.

The chain uses TRBV2 and TRBJ2-6; D unresolved. The CDR3 extends over 15 amino acids. The germline gives CDR1 SNHLY, CDR2 FYNNEI. Trimming took 7 bases from V and 3 from J, leaving 13 bases between them. CDR3 nucleotide sequence: TGTGCCAGCAACCTACGTGTGGATGGGGCCAACGTCCTGACTTTC. It codes for CASNLRVDGANVLTF.

V is TRBV30 and J is TRBJ1-1; D gene uncertain. Trimming took 2 bases from V and 2 from J, leaving 6 bases between them. CDR1 is GTSNPN and CDR2 is SVGIG in the germline V gene (reference sequence). The CDR3 runs 12 residues. CDR3 DNA: TGTGCCTGGAGTCCGGCCAACACTGAAGCTTTCTTT. It yields the protein CAWSPANTEAFF.

The chain uses TRBV9 and TRBJ2-7; a possible D gene is TRBD1 (7 bases). V lost 3 bases and J lost 5, with 18 bases in between. Germline-derived CDR1 and CDR2 are SGDLS and YYNGEE. The CDR3 loop spans 15 amino acids. CDR3 in amino acids: CASSARGGTDDEQYF. The CDR3 DNA reads as TGTGCCAGCAGCGCCCGAGGAGGGACAGATGACGAGCAGTACTTC.

The chain has TRBV9 and TRBJ1-2, with a weak D call TRBD1 (5 bases). The CDR3 is 14 amino acids. The V gene's germline CDR1 is SGDLS and CDR2 YYNGEE. With 0 bases removed from V and 5 bases from J, the gap between germline ends came to 11 bases. This chain's CDR3 is CASSVEAGRYGYTF. The CDR3 DNA reads as TGTGCCAGCAGCGTAGAGGCAGGGCGGTATGGCTACACCTTC.

This clone was detected only once. V and J are TRBV19 and TRBJ2-7; 7 nucleotides line up with TRBD2. Germline CDR1 is LNHDA and CDR2 is SQIVND (reference sequence). This CDR3 is 15 amino acids long. Unmatched junction bases numbered 6, after V lost 4 bases and J lost 0 bases. The CDR3 protein is CASSTQAGPSYEQYF. The CDR3, as DNA: TGTGCCAGTAGTACCCAAGCGGGGCCCTCCTACGAGCAGTACTTC.

The rearrangement joins TRBV11-2 to TRBJ2-1; no clear D. Per the germline V gene, CDR1 is SGHAT and CDR2 is FQNNGV. The CDR3 extends over 11 amino acids. Trimming stripped 3 bases from V and 6 bases from J, with 3 bases between. The CDR3 DNA follows: TGTGCCAGCAGCTTTAGCAATGAGCAGTTCTTC. Encoded protein: CASSFSNEQFF. The full variable domain, in which reference TRBV11-2 and TRBJ2-1 provide the parts outside the CDR3, is EAGVAQSPRYKIIEKRQSVAFWCNPISGHATLYWYQQILGQGPKLLIQFQNNGVVDDSQLPKDRFSAERLKGVDSTLKIQPAKLEDSAVYLCASSFSNEQFFGPGTRLTVL.

The chain links TRBV7-2 to TRBJ2-5, with TRBD1 matching over 9 bases. This CDR3 contains 15 residues. Germline-derived CDR1 and CDR2 are SGHTA and FQGNSA. Losses at the gene ends were 5 bases for V and 5 bases for J; bases not matched to a gene: 9. The CDR3 sequence is CASSLTGGKLETQYF. The CDR3 DNA sequence: TGTGCCAGCAGCCTGACAGGGGGGAAGTTGGAGACCCAGTACTTC. Together with reference TRBV7-2 and TRBJ2-5, the CDR3 gives the full variable domain: GAGVSQSPSNKVTEKGKDVELRCDPISGHTALYWYRQSLGQGLEFLIYFQGNSAPDKSGLPSDRFSAERTGGSVSTLTIQRTQQEDSAVYLCASSLTGGKLETQYFGPGTRLLVL.

This CDR3 reads CASSRGDRKTEAFF. DNA for the CDR3: TGTGCCAGCAGCAGGGGCGATCGGAAGACTGAAGCTTTCTTT. The V gene is TRBV5-8, the J gene TRBJ1-1, with D possibly TRBD1 on 5 matching bases. Germline V gene sequence: CDR1 SGHTS, CDR2 YDEGEE. Trimming stripped 4 bases from V and 5 bases from J, with 15 bases between. The CDR3 sequence is 14 residues long.

This chain uses TRBV9 with TRBJ1-2; TRBD1 matches at 7 bases. The CDR3 totals 15 residues. CDR1 and CDR2 (germline): SGDLS, YYNGEE. V gave up 4 bases and J gave up 1 base; unmatched junction bases: 7. Here the CDR3 reads CASSPRDRINYGYTF. The CDR3 bases are TGTGCCAGCAGCCCTCGGGACAGAATTAACTATGGCTACACCTTC.

The rearrangement links TRBV27 to TRBJ2-2; D gene ambiguous. The germline V and J ends were trimmed by 3 bases and 2 bases, with 4 bases remaining between them. Germline CDR1 and CDR2: MNHEY and SMNVEV (reference sequence). This CDR3 has 13 residues. As DNA, the CDR3 is TGTGCCAGCAGTTTCCCTAACACCGGGGAGCTGTTTTTT. Translating it yields CASSFPNTGELFF.

A word on this clone: Relative to the germline gene, one junction end is altered; a read error may explain this. The chain recombines TRBV7-7 with TRBJ2-3; 8 nucleotides match TRBD1. The germline CDR1 and CDR2 sequences are SSHAT and FNYEAQ (reference sequence). The CDR3 runs to 15 residues. CDR3 DNA sequence: TGTGCTAGCAGCTCGGGACAGGCCCCCACAGATACGCAGTATTTT. Its protein is CASSSGQAPTDTQYF.

V is TRBV28 and J is TRBJ2-1; 9 nucleotides align to TRBD1. V lost 6 bases, J lost 7 bases, and 7 bases stayed unmatched. This CDR3 is built from 14 residues. CDR1 is MDHEN, CDR2 SYDVKM, per germline. The CDR3 sequence: CASRSGDRANEQFF. The CDR3 DNA is TGTGCCAGCAGGAGCGGGGACAGGGCGAATGAGCAGTTCTTC. The full variable domain, rest sourced from reference TRBV28 and TRBJ2-1, is DVKVTQSSRYLVKRTGEKVFLECVQDMDHENMFWYRQDPGLGLRLIYFSYDVKMKEKGDIPEGYSVSREKKERFSLILESASTNQTSMYLCASRSGDRANEQFFGPGTRLTVL.